This T cell receptor (beta chain) was obtained from a study of blood T cells in healthy people across ages. The germline V gene has CDR1 LGHNA and CDR2 YSLEER. CDR3 size: 16 residues. The V segment lost 2 bases and the J segment 6 bases; nucleotides outside the gene matches: 8. A second PCR, run for roughly 7 to 12 cycles, used a sample-barcoded 5' primer plus a J-beta primer mix. TCRdb re-called the 5' RACE reads with MiXCR, one entry per CDR3 protein. The profile shows some 700,000 distinct CDR3 sequences, more than 40% of them singletons. The chain couples TRBV4-3 to TRBJ2-1, with 9 positions matching TRBD2. What was sequenced was blood. The sequence derives from a woman aged 55-69 years in good health. Here the CDR3 DNA reads TGCGCCAGCAGCCAATCTTTTAGCGGGAGTTTCAATGAGCAGTTCTTC. Translating it yields CASSQSFSGSFNEQFF.